This T cell receptor beta chain was captured by sequencing in a study of blood T cell repertoires in COVID-19. About the research overall: The study drew acute and convalescent COVID-19 samples from the United States, Italy and Spain. T cells, B-cell-depleted T cells, or PBMCs supplied cDNA or gDNA.

Data came from immunoSEQ multiplex PCR; TCRdb stores just in-frame clones and leaves some out. The table lists 90,000 to 100,000 clones, 70% to 85% of them singletons. The length of the CDR3 is 18 residues. The chain joins TRBV1 to TRBJ2-2; the table's D call of TRBD2 was not tested on the DNA. TRBV1 is annotated as a pseudogene. Sequenced material: peripheral blood. The receptor was derived from a woman aged 55-69 years in a cohort sampled during active or convalescent COVID-19. Here the CDR3 DNA reads TGCACCAGCATGGGACTAGCGGGGGGGCCTACGAACACCGGGGAGCTGTTTTTT. Its protein is CTSMGLAGGPTNTGELFF.